The 15 T cell receptor beta chains reported below all come from one sample, sequenced in a study of OX40 agonist ivuxolimab in advanced cancers. Using immunoSEQ multiplex PCR, the repertoire was profiled, and TCRdb retains in-frame clones only, with some absent. The sample comprises some 100,000 clones, approximately 90% of which are singletons, and around 1.8% rests with the top ten. The sequencing here drew on CD4+ or CD8+ T cells sorted from blood, taken in a trial of the OX40 agonist ivuxolimab. These receptors were taken from an adult with an advanced solid tumor such as melanoma, head and neck, liver or kidney cancer.

The chain uses TRBV7-2 and TRBJ2-3; 11 bases agree with TRBD2. This CDR3 region has 14 residues. Germline V CDR1 and CDR2: SGHTA, FQGNSA. CDR3 sequence (DNA): TGTGCTACTTCGCTAGCGGGAGGAGTAGATACGCAGTATTTT. This encodes CATSLAGGVDTQYF. Supplemented by reference TRBV7-2 and TRBJ2-3, the full variable domain reads GAGVSQSPSNKVTEKGKDVELRCDPISGHTALYWYRQSLGQGLEFLIYFQGNSAPDKSGLPSDRFSAERTGGSVSTLTIQRTQQEDSAVYLCATSLAGGVDTQYFGPGTRLTVL.

The gene calls are TRBV4-1 and TRBJ2-1; TRBD2 aligns across 10 bases. Trimming took 6 bases from V and 1 from J; bases not matched to a gene: 6. Germline CDR1 and CDR2: MGHRA and YSYEKL. The CDR3 has 16 amino acids. As DNA, the CDR3 is TGCGCCAGCAGGTCAACTAGCGGGATGTCCTACAATGAGCAGTTCTTC. Translated, it gives CASRSTSGMSYNEQFF.

The chain uses TRBV18 and TRBJ1-2; D ambiguous. The CDR3 has 15 amino acids. The germline V and J ends were trimmed by 0 bases and 1 base, with 9 bases remaining between them. Germline loops: CDR1 KGHSH, CDR2 LQKENI. CDR3 sequence reads: CASSPPGNINYGYTF. In DNA, the CDR3 is TGTGCCAGCTCACCACCCGGAAATATTAACTATGGCTACACCTTC. Based on the CDR3 plus reference TRBV18 and TRBJ1-2, the full variable domain is NAGVMQNPRHLVRRRGQEARLRCSPMKGHSHVYWYRQLPEEGLKFMVYLQKENIIDESGMPKERFSAEFPKEGPSILRIQQVVRGDSAAYFCASSPPGNINYGYTFGSGTRLTVV.

The genes are TRBV28 and TRBJ1-5; D may be TRBD1 (6 bases). Trimming removed 5 bases from V and 6 bases from J, with 11 bases in between. CDR1 is MDHEN, CDR2 SYDVKM, per germline. This CDR3 contains 13 residues. The CDR3 is CASSGQQGQPQHF. CDR3 bases: TGTGCCAGCAGTGGACAACAGGGTCAGCCCCAGCATTTT.

The CDR3 DNA reads TGTGCCAGCAGTGAGGGACTAGCGGGCACAGATACGCAGTATTTT. It codes for CASSEGLAGTDTQYF. The genes are TRBV6-1 and TRBJ2-3; 11 nucleotides match TRBD2. The CDR3 contains 15 residues. CDR1 and CDR2 from the germline V gene are MNHNS and SASEGT. V shed 3 bases, J shed 1 base, and the junction held 0 bases outside the gene matches.

This rearrangement joins TRBV6-1 to TRBJ2-7, with 11 positions matching TRBD2. The CDR3 extends over 18 amino acids. Per the germline V gene, CDR1 is MNHNS and CDR2 is SASEGT. Germline trimming cut 2 bases from V and 3 bases from J; bases unmatched to any gene: 12. The CDR3 reads CASSERGAGLAGVYEQYF. Here the CDR3 DNA reads TGTGCCAGCAGTGAAAGGGGGGCCGGACTAGCGGGCGTCTACGAGCAGTACTTC.

V gene TRBV5-1 combines with J gene TRBJ2-3, with D unresolved. The CDR3 sequence is 17 residues long. V shed 2 bases and J shed 0 bases, with 16 bases lying between them. Germline CDR1 reads SGHRS; CDR2 reads YFSETQ. As DNA, the CDR3 is TGCGCCAGCAGCTTACCCGCTCAAAACCCTAGCACAGATACGCAGTATTTT. Encoded protein: CASSLPAQNPSTDTQYF.

At least ten counts were recorded for this clone. The chain couples TRBV21-1 to TRBJ2-7; TRBD2, as called in the table, went unchecked against the DNA. TRBV21-1 is a recognized pseudogene. This CDR3 is 12 amino acids long. The CDR3 spells CASSVSGYEQYF. In DNA, the CDR3 is TGTGCCAGCAGCGTTAGCGGTTACGAGCAGTACTTC.

The chain carries TRBV11-2 and TRBJ1-2; a possible D gene is TRBD1 (5 bases). The germline CDR1 and CDR2 sequences are SGHAT and FQNNGV. CDR3 size: 14 residues. The V gene lost 2 bases and the J gene lost 7 bases, with 14 bases spanning the gap. CDR3 region: CASSLMGVVSGYTF. CDR3 sequence (DNA): TGTGCCAGCAGCTTAATGGGGGTGGTCTCTGGCTACACCTTC.

This clone was detected a few times. This chain links TRBV29-1 with TRBJ2-7; D remains ambiguous. Trimming left V 5 bases short and J 2 bases short, with 10 bases between. Germline CDR1 and CDR2: SQVTM and ANQGSEA. The CDR3 covers 12 residues. The CDR3: CSVRAAPYEQYF. As DNA, the CDR3 is TGCAGCGTTCGGGCAGCCCCCTACGAGCAGTACTTC.

This clone was seen more than once but under ten times. The rearrangement uses TRBV6-5 and TRBJ2-1, with 11 bases fitting TRBD2. CDR1 is MNHEY, CDR2 SVGAGI, per germline. The CDR3 is made up of 15 amino acids. Trimming took 4 bases from V and 3 from J; bases not matched to a gene: 2. The CDR3, as DNA: TGTGCCAGCAGTTCGGGACTAGCGGACTACAATGAGCAGTTCTTC. Protein sequence: CASSSGLADYNEQFF.

The rearrangement joins TRBV2 to TRBJ2-7; no reliable D call. With 4 bases removed from V and 4 bases from J, the gap between germline ends came to 8 bases. Per the germline V gene, CDR1 is SNHLY and CDR2 is FYNNEI. CDR3 size: 12 residues. The CDR3 sequence: CASSVREYEQYF. DNA of the CDR3: TGTGCCAGCAGTGTCCGCGAATACGAGCAGTACTTC.

This rearrangement joins TRBV20-1 to TRBJ1-2; D gene uncertain. Germline values: CDR1 DFQATT, CDR2 SNEGSKA (reference sequence). The V and J ends lost 5 bases and 5 bases respectively, with 0 bases between them. CDR3 length: 8 residues. The CDR3 DNA reads as TGCAGTGCTTATGGCTACACCTTC. As protein: CSAYGYTF.

DNA for the CDR3: TGTGCCAGCAGCCGGGACAGGGGTATCGGGGAGCTGTTTTTT. Its translation is CASSRDRGIGELFF. J is TRBJ2-2 and V is TRBV28, with 10 bases fitting TRBD1. Germline CDR1 and CDR2: MDHEN and SYDVKM. Trimming took 6 bases from V and 7 from J; bases not matched to a gene: 5. There are 14 residues in the CDR3. The variable domain in full, with the rest retrieved from reference TRBV28 and TRBJ2-2, is DVKVTQSSRYLVKRTGEKVFLECVQDMDHENMFWYRQDPGLGLRLIYFSYDVKMKEKGDIPEGYSVSREKKERFSLILESASTNQTSMYLCASSRDRGIGELFFGEGSRLTVL.

This chain connects TRBV19 to TRBJ1-1; D remains ambiguous. Germline V gives CDR1 LNHDA, CDR2 SQIVND (reference sequence). The CDR3 spans 12 residues. With 9 bases removed from V and 11 bases from J, the gap between germline ends came to 19 bases. The CDR3: CASTNPRGGAFF. The CDR3 DNA follows: TGTGCCAGCACCAATCCCCGGGGAGGGGCTTTCTTT.